This is a list of T cell receptor beta chains from one sample in a study of control samples from healthy donors and cancer patients. Assay: immunoSEQ multiplex PCR; the TCRdb copy retains only in-frame clones and omits some. The data contain 140,000 or so clones, 75% to 95% of them seen just once; the ten biggest clones take up roughly 3.2%. The sample consisted of blood. The receptors come from a man aged 25-45 years in good health. CDR3s include the opening cysteine and the closing phenylalanine or tryptophan. Each record gives: J gene, V gene, D gene, clone size, CDR3 DNA, CDR3 protein. D genes are given only for firm matches. Rows may omit the clone size; those that give it use once, few, many or a size class.

J gene: TRBJ1-1
V gene: TRBV6-5
D gene: NA
clone size: NA
CDR3 DNA: TGTGCCAGCAGTTACGGGGGGGGAGAAGCTTTCTTT
CDR3 protein: CASSYGGGEAFF

J gene: TRBJ2-1
V gene: TRBV25-1
D gene: NA
clone size: once
CDR3 DNA: TGTGCCAGCAGTTTTGCCGGGAATGAGCAGTTCTTC
CDR3 protein: CASSFAGNEQFF

J gene: TRBJ2-2
V gene: TRBV18
D gene: TRBD1
clone size: NA
CDR3 DNA: TGTGCCAGCTCACCAGCGGACAGGGCGAACACCGGGGAGCTGTTTTTT
CDR3 protein: CASSPADRANTGELFF

J gene: TRBJ2-1
V gene: TRBV10-3
D gene: TRBD2
clone size: NA
CDR3 DNA: TGTGCCATCAGTGATGGGGTAGCGGGGGGGTATGAGCAGTTCTTC
CDR3 protein: CAISDGVAGGYEQFF

J gene: TRBJ2-2
V gene: TRBV28
D gene: TRBD1
clone size: NA
CDR3 DNA: TGTGCCAGCAGAAAGAGGGACAGCGCGAACACCGGGGAGCTGTTTTTT
CDR3 protein: CASRKRDSANTGELFF

J gene: TRBJ1-3
V gene: TRBV9
D gene: TRBD1
clone size: NA
CDR3 DNA: TGTGCCAGCAGCCTAGATTCAGGGGGCCGAAAAGGAAACACCATATATTTT
CDR3 protein: CASSLDSGGRKGNTIYF

J gene: TRBJ2-7
V gene: TRBV5-5
D gene: TRBD1
clone size: NA
CDR3 DNA: TGTGCCAGCAGCTTGACGACAGGGGCCGAGCAGTACTTC
CDR3 protein: CASSLTTGAEQYF

J gene: TRBJ2-2
V gene: TRBV6-5
D gene: NA
clone size: NA
CDR3 DNA: TGTGCCAGCAGTACTCGCGGTATTGGGACCGGGGAGCTGTTTTTT
CDR3 protein: CASSTRGIGTGELFF

J gene: TRBJ2-3
V gene: TRBV28
D gene: NA
clone size: NA
CDR3 DNA: TGTGCCAGCAGTCTCCCTCGGGGGGCCACAGATACGCAGTATTTT
CDR3 protein: CASSLPRGATDTQYF

J gene: TRBJ2-1
V gene: TRBV5-1
D gene: NA
clone size: NA
CDR3 DNA: TGCGCCAGCAGCTTGGGGCAGGGGGGCAATGAGCAGTTCTTC
CDR3 protein: CASSLGQGGNEQFF

J gene: TRBJ1-2
V gene: TRBV6-4
D gene: TRBD1
clone size: NA
CDR3 DNA: TGTGCCAGCAGCCCCACAGGGGGAGATAACTATGGCTACACCTTC
CDR3 protein: CASSPTGGDNYGYTF

J gene: TRBJ2-7
V gene: TRBV25-1
D gene: NA
clone size: once
CDR3 DNA: TGTGCCAGCAGTGAAGGGAAGCCCTACGAGCAGTACTTC
CDR3 protein: CASSEGKPYEQYF

J gene: TRBJ1-1
V gene: TRBV30
D gene: NA
clone size: NA
CDR3 DNA: TGTGCCTGGAGTGTAGGGACGAACACTGAAGCTTTCTTT
CDR3 protein: CAWSVGTNTEAFF

J gene: TRBJ1-1
V gene: TRBV19
D gene: TRBD1
clone size: NA
CDR3 DNA: TGTGCCAGTAGACTCGGGACAGCGAACACTGAAGCTTTCTTT
CDR3 protein: CASRLGTANTEAFF

J gene: TRBJ2-2
V gene: TRBV19
D gene: NA
clone size: NA
CDR3 DNA: TGTGCCAGTAGGTATGGAACCGGGGAGCTGTTTTTT
CDR3 protein: CASRYGTGELFF

J gene: TRBJ2-3
V gene: TRBV27
D gene: NA
clone size: NA
CDR3 DNA: TGTGCCAGTGCCGTGGGGGCCAGCCCAGATACGCAGTATTTT
CDR3 protein: CASAVGASPDTQYF

J gene: TRBJ1-4
V gene: TRBV7-8
D gene: NA
clone size: NA
CDR3 DNA: TGTGCCAGCAGCTTAGGCGAGGGGACTAATGAAAAACTGTTTTTT
CDR3 protein: CASSLGEGTNEKLFF

J gene: TRBJ1-2
V gene: TRBV9
D gene: NA
clone size: NA
CDR3 DNA: TGTGCCAGCAGTGCAGGGGCAGAGGGCTACACCTTC
CDR3 protein: CASSAGAEGYTF

J gene: TRBJ1-5
V gene: TRBV13
D gene: NA
clone size: NA
CDR3 DNA: TGTGCCAGCAGCTTAGGAGAAAATCAGCCCCAGCATTTT
CDR3 protein: CASSLGENQPQHF

J gene: TRBJ1-4
V gene: TRBV28
D gene: NA
clone size: NA
CDR3 DNA: TGTGCCCTGGGGAGGAGAAATGAAAAACTGTTTTTT
CDR3 protein: CALGRRNEKLFF

J gene: TRBJ1-6
V gene: TRBV27
D gene: TRBD1
clone size: NA
CDR3 DNA: TGTGCCAGCAGCCAGACCACAGGGGGCGGTAATTCACCCCTCCACTTT
CDR3 protein: CASSQTTGGGNSPLHF

J gene: TRBJ1-2
V gene: TRBV10-3
D gene: NA
clone size: NA
CDR3 DNA: TGTGCCATCAGTGATGGTCAGAACTATGGCTACACCTTC
CDR3 protein: CAISDGQNYGYTF

J gene: TRBJ1-6
V gene: TRBV4-2
D gene: NA
clone size: NA
CDR3 DNA: TGTGCCAGCAGCCCCACCTTCACGGCGGGGGGGTCACCCCTCCACTTT
CDR3 protein: CASSPTFTAGGSPLHF

J gene: TRBJ2-1
V gene: TRBV7-7
D gene: TRBD2
clone size: NA
CDR3 DNA: TGTGCCAGCAGCTTAGCGGGACTAGCGGCCCACAATGAGCAGTTCTTC
CDR3 protein: CASSLAGLAAHNEQFF

J gene: TRBJ1-2
V gene: TRBV5-6
D gene: NA
clone size: NA
CDR3 DNA: TGTGCCAGCAGGCCAAGAAGTAACTATGGCTACACCTTC
CDR3 protein: CASRPRSNYGYTF

J gene: TRBJ1-1
V gene: TRBV19
D gene: NA
clone size: NA
CDR3 DNA: TGTGCCAGTAGTACAATCCCGGGACGTCGGAACACTGAAGCTTTCTTT
CDR3 protein: CASSTIPGRRNTEAFF

J gene: TRBJ1-2
V gene: TRBV5-1
D gene: TRBD1
clone size: NA
CDR3 DNA: TGCGCCAGCAGCGGGGACAGGGTCTCTAACTATGGCTACACCTTC
CDR3 protein: CASSGDRVSNYGYTF

J gene: TRBJ1-3
V gene: TRBV29-1
D gene: NA
clone size: NA
CDR3 DNA: TGCAGCGTTGATGAGGGTAGTGGGGGAAACACCATATATTTT
CDR3 protein: CSVDEGSGGNTIYF

J gene: TRBJ2-3
V gene: TRBV28
D gene: NA
clone size: NA
CDR3 DNA: TGTGCCAGCACCATCGCCACGGGGTTCGGCACAGATACGCAGTATTTT
CDR3 protein: CASTIATGFGTDTQYF

J gene: TRBJ2-7
V gene: TRBV2
D gene: NA
clone size: few
CDR3 DNA: TGTGCCAGCAGTGAAGGCCCCTACGAGCAGTACTTC
CDR3 protein: CASSEGPYEQYF

J gene: TRBJ2-7
V gene: TRBV6-6
D gene: TRBD1
clone size: NA
CDR3 DNA: TGTGCCAGCAGTCAGACAGGGGCCTACGAGCAGTGCTTC
CDR3 protein: CASSQTGAYEQCF

J gene: TRBJ2-1
V gene: TRBV7-7
D gene: TRBD1
clone size: NA
CDR3 DNA: TGTGCCAGCAGCCCCATCAGGGGGACGAATGAGCAGTTCTTC
CDR3 protein: CASSPIRGTNEQFF

J gene: TRBJ2-7
V gene: TRBV9
D gene: NA
clone size: NA
CDR3 DNA: TGTGCCAGCAGCGTGGGTAGTGGGGGTTCCTACGAGCAGTACTTC
CDR3 protein: CASSVGSGGSYEQYF

J gene: TRBJ2-2
V gene: TRBV9
D gene: TRBD1
clone size: NA
CDR3 DNA: TGTGCCAGCAGCGTCGGGACAGGGGGCATAAGGGAGCTGTTTTTT
CDR3 protein: CASSVGTGGIRELFF

J gene: TRBJ1-2
V gene: TRBV12-3/TRBV12-4
D gene: TRBD1
clone size: NA
CDR3 DNA: TGTGCCAGCAGTTTCTTAGCAGGGGGCGGCTACACCTTC
CDR3 protein: CASSFLAGGGYTF

J gene: TRBJ1-1
V gene: TRBV25-1
D gene: NA
clone size: NA
CDR3 DNA: TGTGCCAGCAGTGAGGGGGCTGAAGCTTTCTTT
CDR3 protein: CASSEGAEAFF

J gene: TRBJ2-7
V gene: TRBV6-1
D gene: NA
clone size: NA
CDR3 DNA: TGTGCCAGCAGTGAACCTGAAGGACAGGGTGTAAGAGGCCTTTGGGGGGGGGCAGGCTTC
CDR3 protein: CASSEPEGQGVRGLWGGAGF

J gene: TRBJ1-3
V gene: TRBV28
D gene: NA
clone size: few
CDR3 DNA: TGTGCCAGCAGCGGGGAAAATGGAAACACCATATATTTT
CDR3 protein: CASSGENGNTIYF

J gene: TRBJ2-1
V gene: TRBV4-1
D gene: NA
clone size: NA
CDR3 DNA: TGCGCCAGCAGCCAATTGGACCTCGGCCTAGCGTCAAGTGAGCAGTTCTTC
CDR3 protein: CASSQLDLGLASSEQFF

J gene: TRBJ1-2
V gene: TRBV7-9
D gene: NA
clone size: few
CDR3 DNA: TGTGCCAGCAGCCTTCAGGGGTTCTATGGCTACACCTTC
CDR3 protein: CASSLQGFYGYTF

J gene: TRBJ2-3
V gene: TRBV30
D gene: NA
clone size: NA
CDR3 DNA: TGTGCCTGGAGTGACTCGGTAGATACGCAGTATTTT
CDR3 protein: CAWSDSVDTQYF

J gene: TRBJ2-1
V gene: TRBV27
D gene: NA
clone size: NA
CDR3 DNA: TGTGCCAGCAGTTTATCCGGGGCCTACAATGAGCAGTTCTTC
CDR3 protein: CASSLSGAYNEQFF

J gene: TRBJ2-1
V gene: TRBV11-3
D gene: TRBD2
clone size: once
CDR3 DNA: TGTGCCAGCAGCTTAGATAGAATAGCGGGGAGGGATGAGCAGTTCTTC
CDR3 protein: CASSLDRIAGRDEQFF

J gene: TRBJ1-1
V gene: TRBV7-9
D gene: TRBD1
clone size: NA
CDR3 DNA: TGTGCCAGCAGCCGATTAGGACAGGGAGGGGCTTTGAAGGCTTTCTTT
CDR3 protein: CASSRLGQGGALKAFF

J gene: TRBJ1-2
V gene: TRBV12-3/TRBV12-4
D gene: NA
clone size: medium-sized
CDR3 DNA: TGTGCCAGCAGTTTAGAGGGCTATGGCTACACCTTC
CDR3 protein: CASSLEGYGYTF

J gene: TRBJ1-1
V gene: TRBV6-7
D gene: TRBD1
clone size: NA
CDR3 DNA: TGTGCCAGCAGTTACGACCGGACAGGGGAGAACACTGAAGCTTTCTTT
CDR3 protein: CASSYDRTGENTEAFF

J gene: TRBJ2-1
V gene: TRBV7-2
D gene: TRBD2
clone size: once
CDR3 DNA: TGTGCCAGCAGCTTTAGCCCACCTTCGTTAGCGGGGGGATACAATGAGCAGTTCTTC
CDR3 protein: CASSFSPPSLAGGYNEQFF

J gene: TRBJ2-3
V gene: TRBV20-1
D gene: NA
clone size: NA
CDR3 DNA: TGCAGTGCGAGACTAGCAGATACGCAGTATTTT
CDR3 protein: CSARLADTQYF